What follows are 4 T cell receptor beta chains derived from one specimen sequenced in a study of graft-versus-host responses after intestinal transplantation. Produced via immunoSEQ multiplex PCR; TCRdb's table is partial and in-frame only. The table shows about 92,000 clones, with under 95% occurring only once. No antigens are known for them. The sequenced sample was unstimulated CD8+ T cells sorted from spleen or lymph node cells, obtained before intestinal transplant. These receptors were collected from a human donor who received an intestinal transplant.

For this clone: The junction differs from germline at one of its ends, possibly a read error. The V call is TRBV19, the J call TRBJ1-4; 7 nucleotides align to TRBD1. This CDR3 contains 15 residues. Germline values: CDR1 LNHDA, CDR2 SQIVND (reference sequence). CDR3 in amino acids: CASSTLTGRGEKLSF. CDR3 nucleotide sequence: TGTGCCAGTAGTACACTGACAGGGCGGGGTGAAAAACTGTCTTTT.

The chain carries TRBV6-5 and TRBJ2-7; a weak D match, TRBD1 (7 bases). V dropped 2 bases and J dropped 2 bases, with 13 bases sitting between them. This CDR3 has 15 residues. Germline V CDR1 and CDR2: MNHEY, SVGAGI. The CDR3 region has the DNA TGTGCCAGCAGTTACGGCGGGACAGAGACCTACGAGCAGTACTTC. Protein product: CASSYGGTETYEQYF.

V gene TRBV4-1 combines with J gene TRBJ2-5, with D possibly being TRBD1 (7 bases). The end of the DNA fits TRBJ2-7 better, so the J call may be wrong. Germline assignment: CDR1 MGHRA and CDR2 YSYEKL. This CDR3 contains 14 residues. CDR3 nucleotides: TGCGCCAGCAGCCAGGAGGGACAGACCTACGAGCAGTACTTC. Amino acid sequence: CASSQEGQTYEQYF.

V is TRBV27 and J is TRBJ1-3; D unresolved. CDR3 length equals 13 residues. CDR1 and CDR2 from the germline V gene are MNHEY and SMNVEV (reference sequence). V lost 8 bases and J 3 bases, leaving 11 bases between the germline ends. CDR3 loop: CASRGEGGNTIYF. The CDR3 DNA follows: TGTGCCAGCCGAGGAGAAGGTGGAAACACCATATATTTT.